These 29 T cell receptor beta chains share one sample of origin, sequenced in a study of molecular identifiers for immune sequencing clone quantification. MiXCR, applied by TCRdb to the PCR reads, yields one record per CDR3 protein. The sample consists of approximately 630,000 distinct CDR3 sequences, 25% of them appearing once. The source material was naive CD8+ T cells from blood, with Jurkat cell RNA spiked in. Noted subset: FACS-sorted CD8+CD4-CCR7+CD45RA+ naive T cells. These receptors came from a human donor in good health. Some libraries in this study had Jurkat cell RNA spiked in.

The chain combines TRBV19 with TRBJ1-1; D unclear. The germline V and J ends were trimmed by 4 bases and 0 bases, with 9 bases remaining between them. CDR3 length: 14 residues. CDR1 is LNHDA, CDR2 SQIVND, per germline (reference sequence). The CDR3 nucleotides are TGTGCCAGTAGTAACGGAGCCGTGAACACTGAAGCTTTCTTT. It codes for CASSNGAVNTEAFF.

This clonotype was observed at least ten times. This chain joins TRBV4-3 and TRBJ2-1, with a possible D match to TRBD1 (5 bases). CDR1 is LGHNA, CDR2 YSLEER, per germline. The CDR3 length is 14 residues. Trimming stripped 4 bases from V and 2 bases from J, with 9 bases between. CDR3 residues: CASSPDRTYNEQFF. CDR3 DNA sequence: TGCGCCAGCAGCCCCGACAGAACCTACAATGAGCAGTTCTTC.

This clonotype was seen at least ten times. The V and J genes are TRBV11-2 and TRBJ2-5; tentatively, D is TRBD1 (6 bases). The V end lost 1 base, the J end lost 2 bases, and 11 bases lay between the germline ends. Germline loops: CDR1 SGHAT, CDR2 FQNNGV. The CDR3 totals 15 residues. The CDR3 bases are TGTGCCAGCAGCTTAGGGGCAGACAGGCAAGAGACCCAGTACTTC. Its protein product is CASSLGADRQETQYF.

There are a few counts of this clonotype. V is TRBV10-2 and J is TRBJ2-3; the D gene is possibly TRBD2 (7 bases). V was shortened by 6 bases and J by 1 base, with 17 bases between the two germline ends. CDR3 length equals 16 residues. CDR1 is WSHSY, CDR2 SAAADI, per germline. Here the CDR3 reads CASSSRGAGGTDTQYF. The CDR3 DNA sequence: TGCGCCAGCAGCAGCCGGGGGGCGGGGGGCACAGATACGCAGTATTTT.

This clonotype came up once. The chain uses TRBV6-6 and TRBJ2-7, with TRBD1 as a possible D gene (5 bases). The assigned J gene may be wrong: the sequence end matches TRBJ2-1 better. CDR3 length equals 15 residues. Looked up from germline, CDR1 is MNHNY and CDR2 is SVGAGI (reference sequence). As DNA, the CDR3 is TGTGCCAGCAGTTACTCTAGGCAGGGTCCCTACGAGCAGTTCTTC. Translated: CASSYSRQGPYEQFF.

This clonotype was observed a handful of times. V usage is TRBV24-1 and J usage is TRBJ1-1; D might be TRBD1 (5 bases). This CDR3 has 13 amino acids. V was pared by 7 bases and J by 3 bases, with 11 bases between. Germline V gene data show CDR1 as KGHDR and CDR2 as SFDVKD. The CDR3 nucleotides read TGTGCCACCAGAGACAGCGGCCACACTGAAGCTTTCTTT. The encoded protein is CATRDSGHTEAFF.

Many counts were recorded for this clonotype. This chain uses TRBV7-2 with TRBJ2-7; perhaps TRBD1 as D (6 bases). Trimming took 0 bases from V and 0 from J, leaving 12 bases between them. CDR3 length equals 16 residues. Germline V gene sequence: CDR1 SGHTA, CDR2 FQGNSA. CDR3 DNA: TGTGCCAGCAGCTTAGCCCTTAGGACAGACTCCTACGAGCAGTACTTC. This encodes CASSLALRTDSYEQYF.

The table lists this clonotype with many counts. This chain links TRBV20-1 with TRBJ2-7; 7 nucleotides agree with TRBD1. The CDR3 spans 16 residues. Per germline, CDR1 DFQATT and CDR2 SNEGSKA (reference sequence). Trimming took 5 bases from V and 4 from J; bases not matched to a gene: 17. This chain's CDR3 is CSAPLLRTGNRYEQYF. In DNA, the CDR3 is TGCAGTGCTCCCCTCTTGAGGACAGGAAATCGGTACGAGCAGTACTTC.

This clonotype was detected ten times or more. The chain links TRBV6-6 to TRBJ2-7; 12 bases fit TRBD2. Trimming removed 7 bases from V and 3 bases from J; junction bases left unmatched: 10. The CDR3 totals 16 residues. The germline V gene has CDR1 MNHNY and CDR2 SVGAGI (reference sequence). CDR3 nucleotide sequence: TGTGCCAGCACGGCTAGCGGGGGGGTAGGACTCTACGAGCAGTACTTC. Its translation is CASTASGGVGLYEQYF.

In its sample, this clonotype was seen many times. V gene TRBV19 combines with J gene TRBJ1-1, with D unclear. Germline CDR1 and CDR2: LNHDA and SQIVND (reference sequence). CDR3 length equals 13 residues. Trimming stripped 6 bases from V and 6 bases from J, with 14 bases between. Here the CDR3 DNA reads TGTGCCAGTAGGCTTCCTCCGGGATCTGAAGCTTTCTTT. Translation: CASRLPPGSEAFF.

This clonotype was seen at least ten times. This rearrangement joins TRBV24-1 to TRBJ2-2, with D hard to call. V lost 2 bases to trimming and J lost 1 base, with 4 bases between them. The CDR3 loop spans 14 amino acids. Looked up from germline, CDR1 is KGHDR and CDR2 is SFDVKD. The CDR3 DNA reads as TGTGCCACCAGTGATTCTGGGAACACCGGGGAGCTGTTTTTT. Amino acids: CATSDSGNTGELFF.

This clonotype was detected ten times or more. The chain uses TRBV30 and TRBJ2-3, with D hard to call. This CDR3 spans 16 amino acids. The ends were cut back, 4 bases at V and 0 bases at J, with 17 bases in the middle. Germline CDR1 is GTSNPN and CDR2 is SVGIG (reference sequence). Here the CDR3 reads CAWTVPNRKSTDTQYF. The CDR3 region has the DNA TGTGCCTGGACTGTTCCCAATAGGAAAAGCACAGATACGCAGTATTTT. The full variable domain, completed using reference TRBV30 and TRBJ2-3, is SQTIHQWPATLVQPVGSPLSLECTVEGTSNPNLYWYRQAAGRGLQLLFYSVGIGQISSEVPQNLSASRPQDRQFILSSKKLLLSDSGFYLCAWTVPNRKSTDTQYFGPGTRLTVL.

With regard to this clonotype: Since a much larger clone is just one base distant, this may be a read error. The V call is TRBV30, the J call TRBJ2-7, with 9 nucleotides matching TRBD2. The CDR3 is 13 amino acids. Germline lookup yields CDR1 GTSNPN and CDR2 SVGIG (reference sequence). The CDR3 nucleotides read TGTGCCTGGAGTCCCGGGACTAGCATCGAGCAGCACTTC. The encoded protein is CAWSPGTSIEQHF.

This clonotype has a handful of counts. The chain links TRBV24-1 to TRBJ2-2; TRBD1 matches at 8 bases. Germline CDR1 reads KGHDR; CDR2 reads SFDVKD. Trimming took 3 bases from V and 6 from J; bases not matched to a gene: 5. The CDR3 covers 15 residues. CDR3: CATSDPQGAAGELFF. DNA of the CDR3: TGTGCCACCAGTGATCCCCAGGGGGCGGCCGGGGAGCTGTTTTTT.

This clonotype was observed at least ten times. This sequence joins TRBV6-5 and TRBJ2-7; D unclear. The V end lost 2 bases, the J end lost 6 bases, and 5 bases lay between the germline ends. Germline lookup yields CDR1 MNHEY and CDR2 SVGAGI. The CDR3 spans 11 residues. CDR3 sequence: CASSYAAEQYF. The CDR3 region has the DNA TGTGCCAGCAGTTACGCCGCCGAGCAGTACTTC.

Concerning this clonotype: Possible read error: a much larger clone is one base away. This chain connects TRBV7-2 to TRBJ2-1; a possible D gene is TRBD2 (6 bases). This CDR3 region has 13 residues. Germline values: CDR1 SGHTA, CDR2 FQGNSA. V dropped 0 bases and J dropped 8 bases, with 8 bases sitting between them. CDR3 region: CASSLAAGYEQFF. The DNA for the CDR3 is TGTGCCAGCAGCTTAGCTGCGGGGTATGAGCAGTTCTTC.

The CDR3 region is CASSIELREGHSGELFF. The CDR3 DNA follows: TGTGCCAGTAGTATAGAACTTCGGGAGGGACACTCCGGGGAGCTGTTTTTT. The chain has TRBV19 and TRBJ2-2; 8 bases line up with TRBD2. CDR1 and CDR2 from the germline V gene are LNHDA and SQIVND (reference sequence). V lost 0 bases to trimming and J lost 6 bases; unmatched junction nucleotides: 9. The CDR3 length is 17 residues.

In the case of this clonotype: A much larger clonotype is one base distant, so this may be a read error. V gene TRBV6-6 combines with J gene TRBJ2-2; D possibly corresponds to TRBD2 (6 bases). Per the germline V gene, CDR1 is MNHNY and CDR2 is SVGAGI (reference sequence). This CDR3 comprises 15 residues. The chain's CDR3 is CAGSYSGGYTGELFF. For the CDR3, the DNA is TGTGCCGGCAGTTACTCAGGAGGGTACACCGGGGAGCTGTTTTTT.

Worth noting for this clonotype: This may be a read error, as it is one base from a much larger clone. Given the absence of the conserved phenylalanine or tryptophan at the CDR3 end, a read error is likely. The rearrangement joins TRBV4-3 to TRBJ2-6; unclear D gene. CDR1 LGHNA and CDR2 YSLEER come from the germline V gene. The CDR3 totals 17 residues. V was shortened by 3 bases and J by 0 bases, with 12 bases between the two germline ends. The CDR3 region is CASSQEGSSSGANVLTL. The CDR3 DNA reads TGCGCCAGCAGCCAGGAAGGATCTAGCTCTGGGGCCAACGTCCTGACTTTG.

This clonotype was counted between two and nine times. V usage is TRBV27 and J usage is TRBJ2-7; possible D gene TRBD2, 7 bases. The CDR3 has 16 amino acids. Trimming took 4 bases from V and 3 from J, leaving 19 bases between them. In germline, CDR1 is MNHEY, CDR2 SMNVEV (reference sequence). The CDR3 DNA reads TGTGCCAGCAGTTCACGCCCGGGGGGCCGTTACTACGAGCAGTACTTC. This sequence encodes CASSSRPGGRYYEQYF.

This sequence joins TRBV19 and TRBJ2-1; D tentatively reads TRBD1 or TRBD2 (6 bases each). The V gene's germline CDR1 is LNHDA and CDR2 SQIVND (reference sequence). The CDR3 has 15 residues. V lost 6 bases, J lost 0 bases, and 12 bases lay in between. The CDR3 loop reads CASSRGGGSYNEQFF. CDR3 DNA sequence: TGTGCCAGTAGCCGAGGAGGGGGCTCCTACAATGAGCAGTTCTTC.

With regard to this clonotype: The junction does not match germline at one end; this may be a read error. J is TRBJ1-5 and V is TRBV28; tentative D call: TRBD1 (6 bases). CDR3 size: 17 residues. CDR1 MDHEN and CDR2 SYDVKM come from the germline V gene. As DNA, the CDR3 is TGTGCCAGCAGTCCATTCGAGAGGGGGGCAGGCAATCAGCCCCGGCATTTT. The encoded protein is CASSPFERGAGNQPRHF.

The CDR3 nucleotides read TGTGCCAGCAGAACTCTCAGCGGGAGTAGGAACGAGCAGTACTTC. It yields the protein CASRTLSGSRNEQYF. V usage is TRBV7-9 and J usage is TRBJ2-7; 8 bases agree with TRBD2. The CDR3 covers 15 residues. Trimming took 6 bases from V and 5 from J; bases not matched to a gene: 12. Germline V gene data show CDR1 as SEHNR and CDR2 as FQNEAQ (reference sequence).

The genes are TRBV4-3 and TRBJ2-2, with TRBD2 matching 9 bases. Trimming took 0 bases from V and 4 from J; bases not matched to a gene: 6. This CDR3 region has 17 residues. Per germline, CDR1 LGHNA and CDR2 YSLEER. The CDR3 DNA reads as TGCGCCAGCAGCCAAGATCAGGGACTAGCAAGCACCGGGGAGCTGTTTTTT. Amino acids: CASSQDQGLASTGELFF.

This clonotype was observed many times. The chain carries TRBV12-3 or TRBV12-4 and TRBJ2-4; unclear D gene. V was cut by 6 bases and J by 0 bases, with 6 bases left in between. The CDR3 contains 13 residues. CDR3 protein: CASSQLAKNIQYF. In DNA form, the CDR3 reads TGTGCCAGCAGCCAACTAGCCAAAAACATTCAGTACTTC.

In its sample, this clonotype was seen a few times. CDR3 sequence reads: CSARDPGLVYGYTF. CDR3 bases: TGCAGTGCTAGGGATCCGGGACTCGTCTATGGCTACACCTTC. The chain recombines TRBV20-1 with TRBJ1-2, with D possibly being TRBD1 (5 bases). The CDR3 loop spans 14 amino acids. Germline V lookup: CDR1 DFQATT, CDR2 SNEGSKA (reference sequence). V was shortened by 3 bases and J by 4 bases, with 15 bases between the two germline ends.

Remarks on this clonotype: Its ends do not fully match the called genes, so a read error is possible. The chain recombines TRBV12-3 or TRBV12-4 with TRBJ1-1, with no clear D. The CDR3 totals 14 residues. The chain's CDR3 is CASGLGQPNTEAFF. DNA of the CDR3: TGTGCCAGCGGTTTAGGGCAGCCCAACACTGAAGCTTTCTTT.

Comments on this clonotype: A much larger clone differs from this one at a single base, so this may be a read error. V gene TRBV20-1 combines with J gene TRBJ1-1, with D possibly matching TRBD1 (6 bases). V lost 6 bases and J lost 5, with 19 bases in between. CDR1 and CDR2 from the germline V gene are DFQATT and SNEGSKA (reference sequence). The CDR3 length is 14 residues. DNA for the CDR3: TGCAGTGCCCTCTGGCAGGGGCTGGCGACTGAAGCTTTCTTT. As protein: CSALWQGLATEAFF.

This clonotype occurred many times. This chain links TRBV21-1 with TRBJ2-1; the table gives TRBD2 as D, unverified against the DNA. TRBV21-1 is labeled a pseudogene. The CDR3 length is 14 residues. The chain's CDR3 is CASSSGLAGGQKFF. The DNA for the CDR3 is TGTGCCAGCAGCTCCGGACTAGCGGGGGGGCAGAAGTTCTTC.